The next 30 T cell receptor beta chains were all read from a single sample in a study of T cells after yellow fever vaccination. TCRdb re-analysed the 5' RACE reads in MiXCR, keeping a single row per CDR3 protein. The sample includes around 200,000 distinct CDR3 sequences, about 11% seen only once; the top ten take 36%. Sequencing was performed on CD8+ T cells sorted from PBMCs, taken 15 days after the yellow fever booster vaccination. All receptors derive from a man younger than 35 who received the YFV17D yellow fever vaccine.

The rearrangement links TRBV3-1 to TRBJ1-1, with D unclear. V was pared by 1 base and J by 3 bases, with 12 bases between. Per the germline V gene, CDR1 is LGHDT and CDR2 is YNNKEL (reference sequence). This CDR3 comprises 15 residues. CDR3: CASSQADLRDTEAFF. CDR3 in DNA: TGTGCCAGCAGCCAAGCCGACCTACGGGACACTGAAGCTTTCTTT.

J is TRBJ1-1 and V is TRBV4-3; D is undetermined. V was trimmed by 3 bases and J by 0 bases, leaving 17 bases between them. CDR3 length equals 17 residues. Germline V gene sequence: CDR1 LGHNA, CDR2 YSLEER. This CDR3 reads CASSQEDGPRMNTEAFF. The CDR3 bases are TGCGCCAGCAGCCAGGAAGACGGACCTCGTATGAACACTGAAGCTTTCTTT.

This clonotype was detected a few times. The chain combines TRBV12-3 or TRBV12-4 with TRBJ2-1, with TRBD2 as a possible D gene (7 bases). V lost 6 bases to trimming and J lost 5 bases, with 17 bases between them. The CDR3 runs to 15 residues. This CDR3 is CASSRLGGAHNEQFF. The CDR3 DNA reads TGTGCCAGCAGCCGCCTAGGGGGGGCCCACAATGAGCAGTTCTTC.

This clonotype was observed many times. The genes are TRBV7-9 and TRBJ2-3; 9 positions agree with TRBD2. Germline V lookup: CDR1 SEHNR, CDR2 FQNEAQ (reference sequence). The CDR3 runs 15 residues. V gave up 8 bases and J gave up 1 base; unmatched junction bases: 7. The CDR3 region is CASSGERGGTDTQYF. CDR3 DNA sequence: TGTGCCAGCTCGGGCGAGCGGGGGGGCACAGATACGCAGTATTTT.

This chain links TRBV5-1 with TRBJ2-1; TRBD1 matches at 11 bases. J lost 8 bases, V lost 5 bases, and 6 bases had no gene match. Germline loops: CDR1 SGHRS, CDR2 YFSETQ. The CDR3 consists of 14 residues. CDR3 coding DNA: TGCGCCAGCAGACGGACAGGGGGCGAGGATGAGCAGTTCTTC. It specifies CASRRTGGEDEQFF.

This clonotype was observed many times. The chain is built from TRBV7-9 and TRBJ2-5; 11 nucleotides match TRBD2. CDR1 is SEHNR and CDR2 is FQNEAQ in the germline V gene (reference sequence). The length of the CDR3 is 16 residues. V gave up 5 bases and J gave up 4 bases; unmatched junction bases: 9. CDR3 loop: CASSLPSGGIRETQYF. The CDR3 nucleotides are TGTGCCAGCAGCCTTCCTAGCGGGGGGATAAGAGAGACCCAGTACTTC.

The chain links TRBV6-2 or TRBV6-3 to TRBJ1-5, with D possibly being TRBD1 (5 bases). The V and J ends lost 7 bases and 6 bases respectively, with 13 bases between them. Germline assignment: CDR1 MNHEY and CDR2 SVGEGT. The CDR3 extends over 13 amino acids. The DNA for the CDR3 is TGTGCCAGCAAGGCAGGGACCGGTCAGCCCCAGCATTTT. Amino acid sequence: CASKAGTGQPQHF.

The CDR3 here is CASSPSGRVEKLFF. Here the CDR3 DNA reads TGTGCCAGCAGCCCCTCAGGAAGGGTCGAAAAACTGTTTTTT. The J gene is TRBJ1-4, the V gene TRBV7-9; D not certain. Trimming removed 5 bases at V and 8 bases at J, with 15 bases between. The CDR3 spans 14 residues. The germline V gene has CDR1 SEHNR and CDR2 FQNEAQ (reference sequence).

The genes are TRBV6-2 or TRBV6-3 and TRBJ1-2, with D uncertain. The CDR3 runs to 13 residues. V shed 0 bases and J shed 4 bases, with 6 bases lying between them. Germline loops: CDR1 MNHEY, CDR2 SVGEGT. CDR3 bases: TGTGCCAGCAGTTACTCAGACGGCTATGGCTACACCTTC. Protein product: CASSYSDGYGYTF.

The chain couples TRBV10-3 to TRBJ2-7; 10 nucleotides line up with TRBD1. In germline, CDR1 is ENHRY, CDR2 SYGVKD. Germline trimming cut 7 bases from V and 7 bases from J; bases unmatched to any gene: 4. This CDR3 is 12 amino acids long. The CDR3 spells CAIKGTGVEQYV. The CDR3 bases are TGTGCCATCAAGGGGACAGGGGTAGAGCAGTACGTC.

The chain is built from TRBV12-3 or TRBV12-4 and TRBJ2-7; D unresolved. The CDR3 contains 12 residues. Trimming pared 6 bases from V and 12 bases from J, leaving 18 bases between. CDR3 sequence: CASSPRSGVRYF. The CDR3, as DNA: TGTGCCAGCAGCCCTAGGTCAGGTGTTCGGTACTTC.

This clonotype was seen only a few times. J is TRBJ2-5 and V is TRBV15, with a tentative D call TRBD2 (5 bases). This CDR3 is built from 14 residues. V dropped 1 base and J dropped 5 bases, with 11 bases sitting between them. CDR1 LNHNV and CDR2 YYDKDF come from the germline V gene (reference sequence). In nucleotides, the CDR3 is TGTGCCACCAGCAGAGTGGCTAGCTTCGAGACCCAGTACTTC. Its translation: CATSRVASFETQYF.

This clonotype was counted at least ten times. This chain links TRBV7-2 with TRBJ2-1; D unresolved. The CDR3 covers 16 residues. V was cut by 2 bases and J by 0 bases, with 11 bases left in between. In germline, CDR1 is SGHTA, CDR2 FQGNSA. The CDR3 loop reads CASSLLGTSSYNEQFF. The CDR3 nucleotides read TGTGCCAGCAGCTTATTAGGAACGAGCTCCTACAATGAGCAGTTCTTC.

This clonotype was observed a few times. The CDR3 loop is CSARDRSTYEQYV. The CDR3 nucleotides read TGCAGTGCTAGAGACAGGTCTACCTACGAGCAGTACGTC. The J gene is TRBJ2-7, the V gene TRBV20-1; D unresolved. There are 13 residues in the CDR3. V lost 0 bases to trimming and J lost 2 bases, with 8 bases between them. The V gene's germline CDR1 is DFQATT and CDR2 SNEGSKA (reference sequence).

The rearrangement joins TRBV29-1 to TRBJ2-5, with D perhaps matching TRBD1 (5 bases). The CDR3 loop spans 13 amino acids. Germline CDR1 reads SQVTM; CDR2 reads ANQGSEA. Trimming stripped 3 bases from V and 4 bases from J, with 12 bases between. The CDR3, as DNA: TGCAGCGTTGATGACAGAAACCTAGAGACCCAGTACTTC. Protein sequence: CSVDDRNLETQYF. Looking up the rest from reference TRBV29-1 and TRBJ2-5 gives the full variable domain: SAVISQKPSRDICQRGTSLTIQCQVDSQVTMMFWYRQQPGQSLTLIATANQGSEATYESGFVIDKFPISRPNLTFSTLTVSNMSPEDSSIYLCSVDDRNLETQYFGPGTRLLVL.

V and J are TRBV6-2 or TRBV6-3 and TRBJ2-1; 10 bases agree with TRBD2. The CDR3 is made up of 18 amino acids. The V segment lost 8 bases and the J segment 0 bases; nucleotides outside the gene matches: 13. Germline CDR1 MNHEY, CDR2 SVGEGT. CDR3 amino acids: CASGRWSGGAVSYNEQFF. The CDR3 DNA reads TGTGCCAGCGGTCGGTGGAGCGGGGGGGCAGTCTCCTACAATGAGCAGTTCTTC.

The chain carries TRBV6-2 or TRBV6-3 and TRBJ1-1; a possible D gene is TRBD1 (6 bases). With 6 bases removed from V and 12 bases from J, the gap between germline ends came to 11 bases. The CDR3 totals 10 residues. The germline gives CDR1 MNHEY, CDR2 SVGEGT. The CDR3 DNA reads TGTGCCAGCAGCCAGGGGAGATCTTTCTTT. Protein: CASSQGRSFF.

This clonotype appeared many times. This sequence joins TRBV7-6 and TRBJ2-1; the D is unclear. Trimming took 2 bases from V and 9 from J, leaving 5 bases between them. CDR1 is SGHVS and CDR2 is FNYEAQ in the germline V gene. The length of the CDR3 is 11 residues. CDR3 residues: CASSLYGEQFF. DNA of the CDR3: TGTGCCAGCAGCTTATATGGTGAGCAGTTCTTC.

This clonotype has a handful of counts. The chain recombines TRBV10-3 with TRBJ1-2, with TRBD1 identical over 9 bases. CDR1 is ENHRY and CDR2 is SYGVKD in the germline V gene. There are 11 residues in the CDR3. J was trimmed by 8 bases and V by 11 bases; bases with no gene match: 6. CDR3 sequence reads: CALRTGDGYTF. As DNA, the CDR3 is TGTGCCCTCCGGACAGGGGACGGCTACACCTTC.

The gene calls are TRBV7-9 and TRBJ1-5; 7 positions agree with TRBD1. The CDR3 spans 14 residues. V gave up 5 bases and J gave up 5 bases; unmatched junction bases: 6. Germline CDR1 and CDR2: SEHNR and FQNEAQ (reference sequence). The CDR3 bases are TGTGCCAGCAGCCATACAGGGGTGGATCAGCCCCAGCATTTT. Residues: CASSHTGVDQPQHF.

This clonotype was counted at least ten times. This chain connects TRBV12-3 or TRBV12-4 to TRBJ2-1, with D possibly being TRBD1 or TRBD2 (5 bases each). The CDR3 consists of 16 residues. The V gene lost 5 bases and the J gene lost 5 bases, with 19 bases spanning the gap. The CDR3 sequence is CASSPPRASPNNEQFF. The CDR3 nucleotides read TGTGCCAGCAGTCCCCCCAGGGCTAGCCCTAACAATGAGCAGTTCTTC.

CDR3 bases: TGCAGCGTATACGACTCCCGGAACACTGAAGCTTTCTTT. This codes for CSVYDSRNTEAFF. The rearrangement joins TRBV29-1 to TRBJ1-1; no clear D gene. The CDR3 totals 13 residues. Deletions cut 6 bases from V and 1 base from J, with 12 bases between. Germline V gives CDR1 SQVTM, CDR2 ANQGSEA. The full variable domain, its missing parts supplied by reference TRBV29-1 and TRBJ1-1, is SAVISQKPSRDICQRGTSLTIQCQVDSQVTMMFWYRQQPGQSLTLIATANQGSEATYESGFVIDKFPISRPNLTFSTLTVSNMSPEDSSIYLCSVYDSRNTEAFFGQGTRLTVV.

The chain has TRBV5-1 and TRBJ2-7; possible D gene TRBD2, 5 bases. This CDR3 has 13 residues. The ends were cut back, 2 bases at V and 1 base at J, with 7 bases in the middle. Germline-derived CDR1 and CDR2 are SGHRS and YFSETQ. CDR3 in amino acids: CASSFGLSYEQYF. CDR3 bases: TGCGCCAGCAGCTTTGGACTGTCCTACGAGCAGTACTTC. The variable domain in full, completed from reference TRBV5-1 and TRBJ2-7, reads KAGVTQTPRYLIKTRGQQVTLSCSPISGHRSVSWYQQTPGQGLQFLFEYFSETQRNKGNFPGRFSGRQFSNSRSEMNVSTLELGDSALYLCASSFGLSYEQYFGPGTRLTVT.

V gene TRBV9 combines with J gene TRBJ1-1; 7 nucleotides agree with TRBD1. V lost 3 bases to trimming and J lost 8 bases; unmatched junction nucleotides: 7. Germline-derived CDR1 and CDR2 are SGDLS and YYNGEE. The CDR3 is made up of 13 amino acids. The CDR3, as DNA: TGTGCCAGCAGCGCCGAACCGGACAGGGAAGCTTTCTTT. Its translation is CASSAEPDREAFF.

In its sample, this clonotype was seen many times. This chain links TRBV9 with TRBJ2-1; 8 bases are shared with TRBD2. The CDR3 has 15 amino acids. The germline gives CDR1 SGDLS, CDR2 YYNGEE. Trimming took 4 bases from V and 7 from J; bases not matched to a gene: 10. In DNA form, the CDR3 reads TGTGCCAGCAGCCCCGAAGCGGGGGCGAGAAATGAGCAGTTCTTC. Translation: CASSPEAGARNEQFF.

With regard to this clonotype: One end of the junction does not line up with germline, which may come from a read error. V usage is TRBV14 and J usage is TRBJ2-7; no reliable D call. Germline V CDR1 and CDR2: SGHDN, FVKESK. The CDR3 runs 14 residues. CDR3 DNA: TGTGCCAGCAGCCAGGCTGTGTGGAGAGACGAGAAGTACTTC. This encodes CASSQAVWRDEKYF.

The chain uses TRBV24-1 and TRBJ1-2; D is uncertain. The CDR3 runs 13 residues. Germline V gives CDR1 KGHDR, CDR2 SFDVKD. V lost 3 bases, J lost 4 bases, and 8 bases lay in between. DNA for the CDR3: TGTGCCACCAGTGATGAGGACGGCTATGGCTACACCTTC. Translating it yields CATSDEDGYGYTF.

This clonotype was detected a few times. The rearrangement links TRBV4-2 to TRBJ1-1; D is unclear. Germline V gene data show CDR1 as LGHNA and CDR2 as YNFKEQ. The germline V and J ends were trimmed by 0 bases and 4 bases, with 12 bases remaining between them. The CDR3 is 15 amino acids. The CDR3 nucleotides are TGTGCCAGCAGCCAAGAGGGAACGGGCAGCACTGAAGCTTTCTTT. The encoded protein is CASSQEGTGSTEAFF.

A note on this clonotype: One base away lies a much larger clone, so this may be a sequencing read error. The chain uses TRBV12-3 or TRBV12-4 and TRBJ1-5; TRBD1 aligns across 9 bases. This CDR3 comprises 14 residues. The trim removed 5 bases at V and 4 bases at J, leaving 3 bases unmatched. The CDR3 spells CASSTGTGNQPQHF. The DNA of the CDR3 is TGTGCCAGCAGTACCGGGACAGGGAATCAGCCCCAGCATTTT.

For the CDR3, the DNA is TGTGCCAGCAGCTTCACAACTAGCGGGAGTAGCACAGATACGCAGTATTTT. Translated, it gives CASSFTTSGSSTDTQYF. This rearrangement joins TRBV7-9 to TRBJ2-3; 11 nucleotides align to TRBD2. Germline V CDR1 and CDR2: SEHNR, FQNEAQ (reference sequence). With V trimmed by 3 bases and J by 0 bases, 5 bases remained unmatched. The CDR3 is 17 amino acids.